This entry lists 25 T cell receptor beta chains sequenced from one sample in a study of response to subunit inactivated influenza vaccine. MiXCR, applied by TCRdb to the RT-PCR reads, yields one record per CDR3 protein. This sample has 450,000 to 600,000 distinct CDR3 sequences, with roughly 8.2% found just once. The sequenced sample was PBMCs from blood, obtained roughly 24 months after vaccination. These receptors all stem from a man aged 45 to 70 who received an inactivated influenza vaccine.

This clonotype was seen repeatedly, ten times or more. J is TRBJ2-1 and V is TRBV7-9; D gene unclear. The V gene lost 5 bases and the J gene lost 8 bases, with 10 bases spanning the gap. In germline, CDR1 is SEHNR, CDR2 FQNEAQ (reference sequence). The CDR3 totals 12 residues. In DNA form, the CDR3 reads TGTGCCAGCAGCGTAGTCGGCGATGAGCAGTTCTTC. Residues: CASSVVGDEQFF. The complete variable domain, with remaining parts taken from reference TRBV7-9 and TRBJ2-1, reads DTGVSQNPRHKITKRGQNVTFRCDPISEHNRLYWYRQTLGQGPEFLTYFQNEAQLEKSRLLSDRFSAERPKGSFSTLEIQRTEQGDSAMYLCASSVVGDEQFFGPGTRLTVL.

This clonotype was counted only a few times. The V call is TRBV7-3, the J call TRBJ2-1, with TRBD2 as a possible D gene (5 bases). V dropped 0 bases and J dropped 7 bases, with 7 bases sitting between them. The length of the CDR3 is 13 residues. CDR1 is SGHTA and CDR2 is FQGTGA in the germline V gene. CDR3 nucleotide sequence: TGTGCCAGCAGCTTAACTGGGGAGAATGAGCAGTTCTTC. Amino acid sequence: CASSLTGENEQFF.

This clonotype was observed a few times. The chain recombines TRBV12-3 or TRBV12-4 with TRBJ2-1; tentative D call: TRBD2 (5 bases). CDR3 length: 13 amino acids. V was cut by 6 bases and J by 9 bases, with 15 bases left in between. The CDR3 loop is CASRPGYRGEQFF. CDR3 nucleotide sequence: TGTGCCAGCAGGCCGGGGTACCGGGGTGAGCAGTTCTTC.

This chain connects TRBV5-5 to TRBJ2-5; maybe TRBD1 (6 bases). The CDR3 has 15 amino acids. Germline lookup yields CDR1 SGHKS and CDR2 YYEKEE (reference sequence). The ends were cut back, 3 bases at V and 2 bases at J, with 14 bases in the middle. In nucleotides, the CDR3 is TGTGCCAGCAGCTGGCCCAGGACAGCACAAGAGACCCAGTACTTC. Amino acid sequence: CASSWPRTAQETQYF.

This clonotype turned up a few times. Germline is not matched at one junction end, which may reflect a read error. The rearrangement joins TRBV29-1 to TRBJ1-2; 10 nucleotides line up with TRBD1. This CDR3 has 11 residues. Germline values: CDR1 SQVTM, CDR2 ANQGSEA. The CDR3 loop is CSVEPGQGLPF. CDR3 DNA sequence: TGCAGCGTTGAACCGGGACAGGGGCTTCCCTTC.

This clonotype has ten or more counts. The rearrangement uses TRBV12-3 or TRBV12-4 and TRBJ2-5; D unresolved. V gave up 0 bases and J gave up 5 bases, with 16 bases separating them. The CDR3 consists of 16 residues. Written as DNA, the CDR3 is TGTGCCAGCAGTTTAGCGCTTGTCAGCCTCGGGGAGACCCAGTACTTC. It encodes CASSLALVSLGETQYF.

In its sample, this clonotype was seen many times. The V gene is TRBV5-1, the J gene TRBJ2-3, with TRBD2 identical over 7 bases. This CDR3 comprises 15 residues. V trimming: 7 bases; J trimming: 1 base; junction bases outside the gene matches: 9. From germline, CDR1 is SGHRS and CDR2 YFSETQ. Here the CDR3 reads CASPHGLGCTDTQYF. The CDR3 nucleotides are TGCGCCAGCCCTCACGGACTAGGGTGCACAGATACGCAGTATTTT.

This clonotype was recorded at least ten times. The chain links TRBV20-1 to TRBJ1-5; a possible D gene is TRBD1 (6 bases). Trimming took off 5 bases at V and 1 base at J, with 12 bases between the two ends. Germline CDR1 is DFQATT and CDR2 is SNEGSKA (reference sequence). The CDR3 runs to 14 residues. CDR3 in amino acids: CSAPQGTSNQPQHF. Here the CDR3 DNA reads TGCAGTGCTCCTCAGGGGACCAGCAATCAGCCCCAGCATTTT.

This clonotype showed up many times. This chain joins TRBV7-9 and TRBJ2-2; weak D call: TRBD1 (5 bases). Germline V gene data show CDR1 as SEHNR and CDR2 as FQNEAQ (reference sequence). The CDR3 is made up of 16 amino acids. V was clipped by 1 base and J by 4 bases, with 13 bases between them. The CDR3 region has the DNA TGTGCCAGCAGCTTAGACCTCTGGGGCGGCACCGGGGAGCTGTTTTTT. Protein sequence: CASSLDLWGGTGELFF.

A word on this clonotype: A much larger clonotype is one base distant, so this may be a read error. This chain connects TRBV7-2 to TRBJ1-5, with D perhaps TRBD1 (6 bases). The CDR3 spans 14 residues. The V end was cut by 5 bases, the J end by 2 bases, with 10 bases between. Germline loops: CDR1 SGHTA, CDR2 FQGNSA. The CDR3: CASSQGQRNQPQHF. The CDR3, as DNA: TGTGCCAGCAGCCAAGGACAGCGCAATCAGCCCCAGCATTTT.

The V and J genes are TRBV11-1 and TRBJ1-1; 9 nucleotides line up with TRBD1. This CDR3 region has 15 residues. J gave up 5 bases and V 4 bases, and 8 bases lay outside the gene matches. Germline values: CDR1 SGHAT, CDR2 FQDESV (reference sequence). CDR3 residues: CASSSNRGRWTEAFF. In DNA, the CDR3 is TGTGCCAGCAGCTCTAACAGGGGGCGTTGGACTGAAGCTTTCTTT. Combining the CDR3 with reference TRBV11-1 and TRBJ1-1 gives the whole variable domain EAEVAQSPRYKITEKSQAVAFWCDPISGHATLYWYRQILGQGPELLVQFQDESVVDDSQLPKDRFSAERLKGVDSTLKIQPAELGDSAMYLCASSSNRGRWTEAFFGQGTRLTVV.

The chain links TRBV7-6 to TRBJ2-3; the D call may be TRBD1 or TRBD2 (5 bases each). Trimming pared 5 bases from V and 3 bases from J, leaving 15 bases between. Germline assignment: CDR1 SGHVS and CDR2 FNYEAQ. This CDR3 has 15 residues. The CDR3 sequence is CASSVYEGQTDTQYF. In DNA, the CDR3 is TGTGCCAGCAGCGTCTACGAGGGGCAGACAGATACGCAGTATTTT.

V gene TRBV28 combines with J gene TRBJ2-3; 13 bases line up with TRBD2. The length of the CDR3 is 20 residues. Germline loops: CDR1 MDHEN, CDR2 SYDVKM. Losses at the gene ends were 5 bases for V and 4 bases for J; bases not matched to a gene: 18. CDR3 amino acids: CASSPIPGTSGDIAPDTQYF. In DNA, the CDR3 is TGTGCCAGCAGTCCTATTCCCGGGACTAGCGGGGACATCGCCCCAGATACGCAGTATTTT.

This clonotype was recorded a few times. This rearrangement joins TRBV7-8 to TRBJ2-7; weak D call: TRBD1 (5 bases). Germline values: CDR1 SGHVS, CDR2 FQNEAQ. The germline V and J ends were trimmed by 5 bases and 4 bases, with 18 bases remaining between them. The CDR3 has 15 residues. The CDR3 is CASSPVRAGFYEQYF. CDR3 nucleotide sequence: TGTGCCAGCAGCCCAGTCAGGGCAGGGTTTTACGAGCAGTACTTC.

This clonotype was counted only a few times. J is TRBJ2-1 and V is TRBV20-1; TRBD2 matches at 11 bases. The V and J ends lost 7 bases and 0 bases, in that order; junction bases with no gene match: 11. CDR1 DFQATT and CDR2 SNEGSKA come from the germline V gene (reference sequence). The CDR3 sequence is 17 residues long. CDR3 DNA: TGCAGTGTTAATAGCGGGGGGGGACTGAGCTCCTACAATGAGCAGTTCTTC. It specifies CSVNSGGGLSSYNEQFF.

This chain uses TRBV6-2 or TRBV6-3 with TRBJ2-5, with no clear D. The V end lost 4 bases, the J end lost 0 bases, and 9 bases lay between the germline ends. The CDR3 has 14 residues. CDR1 is MNHEY, CDR2 SVGEGT, per germline. Here the CDR3 reads CASSFRRNQETQYF. The CDR3 nucleotides are TGTGCCAGCAGTTTTCGGCGGAACCAAGAGACCCAGTACTTC.

This clonotype has a handful of counts. The chain has TRBV20-1 and TRBJ1-4; D is ambiguous. The CDR3 totals 13 residues. V was pared by 3 bases and J by 3 bases, with 8 bases between. CDR1 and CDR2 from the germline V gene are DFQATT and SNEGSKA (reference sequence). This chain's CDR3 is CSARLQANEKLFF. The CDR3 DNA sequence: TGCAGTGCTAGGTTGCAGGCTAATGAAAAACTGTTTTTT.

This clonotype appeared many times. This chain uses TRBV7-2 with TRBJ2-7, with 12 bases fitting TRBD2. J lost 7 bases, V lost 5 bases, and 3 bases had no gene match. CDR3 length equals 13 residues. CDR1 and CDR2 (germline): SGHTA, FQGNSA. Written as DNA, the CDR3 is TGTGCCAGCAGCCTAGGACTAGCGGGAGAGCAGTACTTC. As protein: CASSLGLAGEQYF.

This clonotype was seen at least ten times. This chain joins TRBV6-5 and TRBJ2-2, with D perhaps TRBD1 (5 bases). Germline lookup yields CDR1 MNHEY and CDR2 SVGAGI. The ends were cut back, 7 bases at V and 7 bases at J, with 22 bases in the middle. The CDR3 sequence is 16 residues long. The CDR3 protein is CASTLEQEFMSGELFF. Here the CDR3 DNA reads TGTGCCAGCACTTTGGAACAGGAATTTATGAGCGGGGAGCTGTTTTTT.

There are a few counts of this clonotype. This rearrangement joins TRBV29-1 to TRBJ1-4; D might be TRBD1 (6 bases). CDR3 length: 12 residues. The germline V and J ends were trimmed by 7 bases and 7 bases, with 13 bases remaining between them. Germline V gives CDR1 SQVTM, CDR2 ANQGSEA. CDR3 loop: CSAKRGSEKLFF. The CDR3 nucleotides read TGCAGCGCGAAAAGGGGGAGTGAAAAACTGTTTTTT.

This clonotype was counted ten times or more. The chain joins TRBV5-1 to TRBJ2-5, with D unclear. Germline CDR1 is SGHRS and CDR2 is YFSETQ. Trimming stripped 6 bases from V and 1 base from J, with 10 bases between. This CDR3 is 13 amino acids long. The CDR3 spells CASTLTTQETQYF. The CDR3 DNA is TGCGCCAGCACGTTAACCACCCAAGAGACCCAGTACTTC.

This clonotype was seen a few times. The CDR3 region has the DNA TGTGCCAGCAGCCAGAGTCCAAGCCGCGAGACCCAGTACTTC. It specifies CASSQSPSRETQYF. The gene calls are TRBV3-1 and TRBJ2-5; D is uncertain. The CDR3 consists of 14 residues. The V end lost 3 bases, the J end lost 5 bases, and 13 bases lay between the germline ends. Germline CDR1 is LGHDT and CDR2 is YNNKEL (reference sequence).

About this clonotype: Sequence at one end of the junction differs from germline and may be a read error. The chain is built from TRBV24-1 and TRBJ2-1, with 7 bases identical to TRBD1. Germline assignment: CDR1 KGHDR and CDR2 SFDVKD. The CDR3 loop spans 14 amino acids. The CDR3 protein is CAASDSFRGTEQFF. CDR3 nucleotide sequence: TGTGCCGCCAGTGATTCCTTCAGGGGGACTGAGCAGTTCTTC.

The gene calls are TRBV7-8 and TRBJ1-1; perhaps TRBD1 as D (5 bases). The germline V and J ends were trimmed by 1 base and 0 bases, with 18 bases remaining between them. This CDR3 spans 18 amino acids. The germline V gene has CDR1 SGHVS and CDR2 FQNEAQ. In DNA, the CDR3 is TGTGCCAGCAGCTTAGGTGGGAGGAGGGGTTTCATGAACACTGAAGCTTTCTTT. Its protein is CASSLGGRRGFMNTEAFF.

The V gene is TRBV12-3 or TRBV12-4, the J gene TRBJ2-3; 7 nucleotides match TRBD2. V shed 5 bases and J 8 bases; nucleotides not matched to a gene: 10. This CDR3 has 14 residues. The CDR3 sequence is CASSPGRRGGTQYF. CDR3 DNA sequence: TGTGCCAGCAGTCCGGGACGCCGCGGGGGTACGCAGTATTTT.